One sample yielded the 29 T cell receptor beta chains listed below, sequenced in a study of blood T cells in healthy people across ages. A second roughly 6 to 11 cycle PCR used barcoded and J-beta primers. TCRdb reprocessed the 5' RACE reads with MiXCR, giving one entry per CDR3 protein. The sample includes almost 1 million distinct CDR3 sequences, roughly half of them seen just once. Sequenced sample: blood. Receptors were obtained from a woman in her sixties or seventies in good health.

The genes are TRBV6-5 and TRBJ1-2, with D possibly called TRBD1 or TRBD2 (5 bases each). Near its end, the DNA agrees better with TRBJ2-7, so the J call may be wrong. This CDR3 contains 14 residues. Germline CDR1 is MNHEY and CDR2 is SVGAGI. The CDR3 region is CASSYAVFWGEQYF. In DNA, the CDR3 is TGTGCCAGCAGTTACGCGGTTTTTTGGGGGGAGCAGTACTTC.

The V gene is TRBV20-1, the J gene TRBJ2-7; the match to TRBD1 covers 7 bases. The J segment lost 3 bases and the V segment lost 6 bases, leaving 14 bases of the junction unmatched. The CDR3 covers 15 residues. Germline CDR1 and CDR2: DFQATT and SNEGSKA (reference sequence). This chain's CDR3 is CSARKTGVLNYEQYF. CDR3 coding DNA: TGCAGTGCACGGAAAACAGGGGTCCTGAACTACGAGCAGTACTTC.

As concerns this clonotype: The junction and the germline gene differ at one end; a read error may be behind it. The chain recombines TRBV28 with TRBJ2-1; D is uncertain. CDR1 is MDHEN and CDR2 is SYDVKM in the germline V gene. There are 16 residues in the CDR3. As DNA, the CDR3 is TGTGCCAGCAGTTCGGAAGCGTACAGCTCCTACAAGGAGCAGTTCTTC. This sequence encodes CASSSEAYSSYKEQFF.

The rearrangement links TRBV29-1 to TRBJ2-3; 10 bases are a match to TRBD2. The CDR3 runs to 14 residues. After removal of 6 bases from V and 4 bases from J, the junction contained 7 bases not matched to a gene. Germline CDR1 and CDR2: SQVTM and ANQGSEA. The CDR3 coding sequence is TGCAGCGTCCGGACGGGGACTAGCGCAGATACGCAGTATTTT. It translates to CSVRTGTSADTQYF.

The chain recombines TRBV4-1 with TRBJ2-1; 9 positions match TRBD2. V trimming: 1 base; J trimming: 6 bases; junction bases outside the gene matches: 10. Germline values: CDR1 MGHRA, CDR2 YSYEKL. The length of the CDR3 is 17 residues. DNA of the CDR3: TGCGCCAGCAGCCAAGTGACGCTAGCGGGGCTTGGCAATGAGCAGTTCTTC. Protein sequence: CASSQVTLAGLGNEQFF.

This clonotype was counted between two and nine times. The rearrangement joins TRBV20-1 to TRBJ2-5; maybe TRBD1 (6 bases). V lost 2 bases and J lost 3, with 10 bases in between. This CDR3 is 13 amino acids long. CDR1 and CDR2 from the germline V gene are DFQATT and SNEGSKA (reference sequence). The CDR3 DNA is TGCAGTGCTAGATGGGGACAAAAAGAGACCCAGTACTTC. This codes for CSARWGQKETQYF.

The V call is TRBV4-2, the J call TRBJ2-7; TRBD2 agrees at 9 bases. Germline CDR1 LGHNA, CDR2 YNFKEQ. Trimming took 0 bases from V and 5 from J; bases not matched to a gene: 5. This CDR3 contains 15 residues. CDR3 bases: TGTGCCAGCAGCCAAGAAGAGGGGACTAGCAACGAGCAGTACTTC. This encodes CASSQEEGTSNEQYF.

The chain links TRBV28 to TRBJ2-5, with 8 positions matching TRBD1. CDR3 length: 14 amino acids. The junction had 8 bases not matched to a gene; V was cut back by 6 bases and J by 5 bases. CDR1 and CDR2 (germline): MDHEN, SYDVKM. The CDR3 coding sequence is TGTGCCAGCAGCTTGGACAGGGATGTCGAGACCCAGTACTTC. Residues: CASSLDRDVETQYF.

The CDR3 nucleotides are TGTGCCAGTCCTAGACAGGGGCCATGCACAGATACGCAGTATTTT. Translation: CASPRQGPCTDTQYF. The genes are TRBV28 and TRBJ2-3, with TRBD1 matching over 8 bases. Germline-derived CDR1 and CDR2 are MDHEN and SYDVKM. The trim removed 9 bases at V and 1 base at J, leaving 9 bases unmatched. This CDR3 has 15 residues.

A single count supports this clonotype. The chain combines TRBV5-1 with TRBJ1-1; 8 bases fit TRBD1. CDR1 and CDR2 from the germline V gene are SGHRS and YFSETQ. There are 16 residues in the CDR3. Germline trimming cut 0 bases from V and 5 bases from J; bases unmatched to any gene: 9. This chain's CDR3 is CASSLEPRDRGTEAFF. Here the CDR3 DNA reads TGCGCCAGCAGCTTGGAGCCCCGCGACAGGGGTACTGAAGCTTTCTTT.

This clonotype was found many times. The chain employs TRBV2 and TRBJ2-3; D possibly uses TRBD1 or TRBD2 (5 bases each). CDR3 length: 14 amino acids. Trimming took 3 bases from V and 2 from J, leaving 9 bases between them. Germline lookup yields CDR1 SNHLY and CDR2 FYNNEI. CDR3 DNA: TGTGCCAGCAGTGAGAGGGGCCTCACAGATACGCAGTATTTT. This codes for CASSERGLTDTQYF.

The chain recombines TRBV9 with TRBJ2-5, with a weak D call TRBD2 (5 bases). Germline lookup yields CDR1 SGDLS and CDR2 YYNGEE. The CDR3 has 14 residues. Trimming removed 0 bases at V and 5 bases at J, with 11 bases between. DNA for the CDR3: TGTGCCAGCAGCGTAGCTTGGACGGGGGAGACCCAGTACTTC. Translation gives CASSVAWTGETQYF.

CDR3 protein: CSASGVAVGTDTQYF. The CDR3 coding sequence is TGCAGTGCTAGTGGGGTAGCGGTAGGCACAGATACGCAGTATTTT. The chain employs TRBV20-1 and TRBJ2-3; D perhaps matches TRBD2 (6 bases). The CDR3 is 15 residues long. V lost 3 bases, J lost 1 base, and 14 bases lay in between. Germline V gives CDR1 DFQATT, CDR2 SNEGSKA (reference sequence).

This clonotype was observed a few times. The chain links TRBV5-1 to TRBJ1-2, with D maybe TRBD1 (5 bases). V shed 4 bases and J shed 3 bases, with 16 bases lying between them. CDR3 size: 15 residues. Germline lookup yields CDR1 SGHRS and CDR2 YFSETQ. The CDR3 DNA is TGCGCCAGCAGCCCAGACAGTTCTTCCGACTATGGCTACACCTTC. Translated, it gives CASSPDSSSDYGYTF.

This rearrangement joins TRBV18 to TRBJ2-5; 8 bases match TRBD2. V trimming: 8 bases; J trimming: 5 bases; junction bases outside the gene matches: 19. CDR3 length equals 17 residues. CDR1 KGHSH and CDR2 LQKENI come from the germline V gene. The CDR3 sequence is CASKAGACPRDGETQYF. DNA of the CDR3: TGTGCCAGCAAAGCGGGGGCATGCCCGCGGGATGGTGAGACCCAGTACTTC.

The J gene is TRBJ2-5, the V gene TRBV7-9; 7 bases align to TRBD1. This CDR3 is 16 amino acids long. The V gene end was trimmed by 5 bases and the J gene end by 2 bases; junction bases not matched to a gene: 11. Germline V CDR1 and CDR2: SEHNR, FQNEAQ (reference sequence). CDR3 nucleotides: TGTGCCAGCAGCAGCGGCGACAGGGACAAACAAGAGACCCAGTACTTC. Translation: CASSSGDRDKQETQYF. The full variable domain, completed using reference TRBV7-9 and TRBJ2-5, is DTGVSQNPRHKITKRGQNVTFRCDPISEHNRLYWYRQTLGQGPEFLTYFQNEAQLEKSRLLSDRFSAERPKGSFSTLEIQRTEQGDSAMYLCASSSGDRDKQETQYFGPGTRLLVL.

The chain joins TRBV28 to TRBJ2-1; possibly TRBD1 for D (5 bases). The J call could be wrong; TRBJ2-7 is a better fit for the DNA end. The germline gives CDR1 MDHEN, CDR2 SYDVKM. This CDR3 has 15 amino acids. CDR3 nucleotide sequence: TGTGCCAGCAGTTTGCATGGACAAGGGAACTACGAGCAGTACTTC. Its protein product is CASSLHGQGNYEQYF.

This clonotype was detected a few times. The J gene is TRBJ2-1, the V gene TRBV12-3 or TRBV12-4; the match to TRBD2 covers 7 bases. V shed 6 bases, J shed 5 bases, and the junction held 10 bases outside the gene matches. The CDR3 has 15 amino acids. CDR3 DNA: TGTGCCAGCAGATCCGGGGCTAGCGGAAACAATGAGCAGTTCTTC. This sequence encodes CASRSGASGNNEQFF.

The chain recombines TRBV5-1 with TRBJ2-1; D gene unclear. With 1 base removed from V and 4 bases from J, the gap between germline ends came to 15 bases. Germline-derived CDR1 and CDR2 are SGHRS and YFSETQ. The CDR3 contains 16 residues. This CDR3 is CASSLQPPLAYNEQFF. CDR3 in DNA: TGCGCCAGCAGCTTGCAGCCCCCCCTCGCATACAATGAGCAGTTCTTC.

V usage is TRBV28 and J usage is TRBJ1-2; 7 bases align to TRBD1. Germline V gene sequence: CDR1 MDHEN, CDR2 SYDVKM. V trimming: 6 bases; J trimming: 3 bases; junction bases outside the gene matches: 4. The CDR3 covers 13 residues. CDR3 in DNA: TGTGCCAGCAGGGACAGGAGGCACTATGGCTACACCTTC. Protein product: CASRDRRHYGYTF.

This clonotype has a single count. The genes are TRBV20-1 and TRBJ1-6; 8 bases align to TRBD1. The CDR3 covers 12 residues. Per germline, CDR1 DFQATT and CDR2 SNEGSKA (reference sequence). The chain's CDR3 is CSLGQGDSPLHF. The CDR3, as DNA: TGCAGCCTTGGACAGGGAGACTCACCCCTCCACTTT.

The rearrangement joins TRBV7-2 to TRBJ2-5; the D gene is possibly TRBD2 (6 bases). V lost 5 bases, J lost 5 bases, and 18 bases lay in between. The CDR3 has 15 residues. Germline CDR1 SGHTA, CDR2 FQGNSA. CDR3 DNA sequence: TGTGCCAGCAGCCTTTTTCCGGGAGTGGAGGAGACCCAGTACTTC. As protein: CASSLFPGVEETQYF.

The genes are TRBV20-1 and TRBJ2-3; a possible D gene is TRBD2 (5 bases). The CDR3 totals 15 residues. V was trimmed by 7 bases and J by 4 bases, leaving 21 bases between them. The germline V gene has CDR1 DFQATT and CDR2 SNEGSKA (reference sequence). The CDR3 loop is CSGSPLASRSDTQYF. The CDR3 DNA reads TGCAGTGGGTCCCCATTAGCGAGTAGGTCAGATACGCAGTATTTT.

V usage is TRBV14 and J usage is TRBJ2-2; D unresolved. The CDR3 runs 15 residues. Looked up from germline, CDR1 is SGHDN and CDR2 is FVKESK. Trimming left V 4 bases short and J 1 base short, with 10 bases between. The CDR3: CASSRLTRNTGELFF. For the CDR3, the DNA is TGTGCCAGCAGCCGATTAACCCGGAACACCGGGGAGCTGTTTTTT.

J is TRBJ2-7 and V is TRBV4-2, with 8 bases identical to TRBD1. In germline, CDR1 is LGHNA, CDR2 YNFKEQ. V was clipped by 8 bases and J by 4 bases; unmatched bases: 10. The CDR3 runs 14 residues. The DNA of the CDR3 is TGTGCCAGCGACCGGACAGGGACTCGGTACGAGCAGTACTTC. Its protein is CASDRTGTRYEQYF.

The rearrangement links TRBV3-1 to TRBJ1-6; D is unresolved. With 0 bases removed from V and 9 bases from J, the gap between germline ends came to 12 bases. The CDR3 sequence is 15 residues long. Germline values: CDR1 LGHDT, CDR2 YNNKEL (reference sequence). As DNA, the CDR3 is TGTGCCAGCAGCCAAGATCAGCCGAGGGTTTCACCCCTCCACTTT. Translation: CASSQDQPRVSPLHF.

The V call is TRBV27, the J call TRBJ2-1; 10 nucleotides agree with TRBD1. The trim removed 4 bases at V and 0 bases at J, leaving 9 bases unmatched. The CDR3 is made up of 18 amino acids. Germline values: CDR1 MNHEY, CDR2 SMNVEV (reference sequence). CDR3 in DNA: TGTGCCAGCAGTTGGGGACAGGGGCAACCGAGCTCCTACAATGAGCAGTTCTTC. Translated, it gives CASSWGQGQPSSYNEQFF.

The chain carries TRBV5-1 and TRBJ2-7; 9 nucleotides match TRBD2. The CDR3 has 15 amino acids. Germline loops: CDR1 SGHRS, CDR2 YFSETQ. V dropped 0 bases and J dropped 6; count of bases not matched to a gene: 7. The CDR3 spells CASSLDSGSSGEQYF. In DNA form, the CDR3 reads TGCGCCAGCAGCTTGGATAGCGGGAGTTCGGGCGAGCAGTACTTC.

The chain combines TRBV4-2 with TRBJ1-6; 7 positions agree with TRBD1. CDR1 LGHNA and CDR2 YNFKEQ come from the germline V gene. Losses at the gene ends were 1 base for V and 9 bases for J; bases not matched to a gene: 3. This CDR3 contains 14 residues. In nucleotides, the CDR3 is TGTGCCAGCAGCCAAGTCAGGGACAGTTCACCCCTCCACTTT. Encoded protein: CASSQVRDSSPLHF.